This T cell receptor (beta chain) was obtained from a study of PD-1 blockade in classical Hodgkin lymphoma. Study-wide context: Intravenous nivolumab at 3 mg/kg was given to patients every 2 weeks. Findings and caveats of the study: Significant TCR diversity gains by C4D1 occurred in CD4+ but not CD8+ cells. Complete responders' baseline diversity resembled that of newly diagnosed patients. When set against healthy donors, newly diagnosed patients were reported to show lower baseline TCR diversity.

The protocol was immunoSEQ multiplex PCR, while the TCRdb copy is restricted to in-frame clones and leaves out a portion. The table has 80,000 to 100,000 clones, about four fifths seen once; the top ten hold less than 20%. On this clone: The antigen remains undetermined.

With no exception, relapse followed autologous stem cell transplantation in all patients, and brentuximab vedotin exposure varied. CDR1 and CDR2 (germline): LGHNT, FRNRAP. V lost 6 bases and J lost 7, with 16 bases in between. The CDR3 is 14 residues long. The V gene is TRBV12-5, the J gene TRBJ1-5; tentatively, D is TRBD1 (6 bases). The TCR originated in a human donor with classical Hodgkin lymphoma. Sequencing used peripheral blood mononuclear cells (PBMCs), obtained before the second cycle of nivolumab. CDR3 nucleotides: TGTGCTAGTGGATACCAACAGGGAGTCCAGCCCCAGCATTTT. Its protein is CASGYQQGVQPQHF.